This T cell receptor beta chain was profiled in a study of blood T cells in healthy people across ages (dated by TCRdb to the mid-2010s). With respect to the entire study: In model experiments, template switching captured roughly one uniquely barcoded TCR beta cDNA molecule for every two T cells. To avoid experimental bias, donors of different ages were randomly spread across the sequencing lanes. The study measured age-related changes in TCR beta repertoire diversity using deep sequencing normalized with unique cDNA molecular identifiers. The donors were split into four age groups: young (average around 16 years), middle-aged (about 40), aged (more than 60) and long-lived (roughly 77). For two donors (one aged 18 to 30 and one aged 80 or older), the study analyzed two additional independent replicas of 1 million unique cDNA reads from the same blood draw. What the research found in general, with its limitations: A strong correlation was found between observed TCR beta diversity and the percentage of naive T cells measured by flow cytometry. Total diversity estimates from one million sequenced T cells were considered lower bounds and underestimates. The long-lived group showed more naive CD4+ T cells, fewer expanded clones and increased TCR diversity than the aged group, suggesting age selection. As age increased, observed TCR beta diversity per million T cells dropped in a roughly linear way, and a significant reduction was already evident by age around 41. Conclusive comparison of naive and antigen-experienced compartments was prevented by the profiling of bulk unsorted PBMCs. The CMV infection status of donors was not known, potentially confounding age-related changes in expanded clonotypes.

The roughly 39 donors, aged roughly 6 to 100 years, were systemically healthy Caucasian individuals from Russia. Each donor gave 9.5 to 10 milliliters of peripheral blood, drawn into EDTA-treated Vacutainer tubes. Ficoll-Paque density-gradient centrifugation was used to isolate PBMCs, with at least 6 million per sample. Trizol reagent was used to extract total RNA from the PBMCs, yielding at least 5.5 micrograms per sample. Naive CD45RAhigh/CD27high T cell percentages were measured by flow cytometry on a PBMC aliquot from every donor. As concerns this clonotype: Its cognate antigen has yet to be identified. No much larger clone exists at a distance of one base, and base qualities are not known.

Library construction relied on 5' RACE. The sample was run on an Illumina HiSeq 2500. A second PCR of about 6 to 12 cycles was performed with a sample-barcoded 5' primer and a J-beta primer mix. A unique molecular identifier was introduced onto each TCR beta cDNA molecule by a template-switch 5' adaptor carrying 12 random nucleotides. Each sample yielded at least 2.5 million CDR3-containing paired-end reads. The Mint cDNA synthesis kit, primed by a TRBC-specific oligonucleotide, was used to synthesize first-strand cDNA from all RNA. Following uracil-DNA glycosylase treatment, all cDNA underwent a first 18-cycle PCR with the universal primers M1SS and BC2_uni_R. On the authors' methods: For normalization, 1 million high-quality reads were randomly selected from each sample, with every read carrying a distinct molecular identifier. Reads sharing molecular identifiers were discarded rather than binned into consensus sequences. MiTCR, set to a Q25 quality threshold and the strictest error-elimination algorithm, was used for CDR3 identification, clonotype clustering and error correction. A nonparametric unseen species model using Euler transformation provided a lower-bound estimate of total TCR beta diversity. TCRdb cleaned the public reads at Q25 with fastp, built clones with MiXCR and kept in-frame beta chains. Rows matching on CDR3 protein sequence are summarized as one entry with the most common DNA and genes. The V and J calls shown here were made by TCRdb, not taken from the authors' results. Recorded for this sample are some 1 million distinct CDR3 sequences; 35% to 55% of them occurred a single time. Jointly, the top ten make up approximately 20% of the sample.

The germline V gene gives CDR1 as SQVTM and CDR2 as ANQGSEA. There are 13 amino acids in the CDR3, from cysteine to phenylalanine inclusive. Only the CDR3 region is kept as DNA, spanning 39 bases read in frame from base 1. V is pared back by 7 bases and J by 5 bases, with 17 bases lying between the germline termini. Recombination linked TRBV29-1 to TRBJ2-5; the D gene cannot be resolved reliably. This clonotype was sampled from a woman in her fifties or sixties in good health. Sequenced: blood. The CDR3 here reads CSAAQGSGETQYF. The DNA sequence is TGCAGCGCCGCGCAAGGGTCCGGGGAGACCCAGTACTTC.